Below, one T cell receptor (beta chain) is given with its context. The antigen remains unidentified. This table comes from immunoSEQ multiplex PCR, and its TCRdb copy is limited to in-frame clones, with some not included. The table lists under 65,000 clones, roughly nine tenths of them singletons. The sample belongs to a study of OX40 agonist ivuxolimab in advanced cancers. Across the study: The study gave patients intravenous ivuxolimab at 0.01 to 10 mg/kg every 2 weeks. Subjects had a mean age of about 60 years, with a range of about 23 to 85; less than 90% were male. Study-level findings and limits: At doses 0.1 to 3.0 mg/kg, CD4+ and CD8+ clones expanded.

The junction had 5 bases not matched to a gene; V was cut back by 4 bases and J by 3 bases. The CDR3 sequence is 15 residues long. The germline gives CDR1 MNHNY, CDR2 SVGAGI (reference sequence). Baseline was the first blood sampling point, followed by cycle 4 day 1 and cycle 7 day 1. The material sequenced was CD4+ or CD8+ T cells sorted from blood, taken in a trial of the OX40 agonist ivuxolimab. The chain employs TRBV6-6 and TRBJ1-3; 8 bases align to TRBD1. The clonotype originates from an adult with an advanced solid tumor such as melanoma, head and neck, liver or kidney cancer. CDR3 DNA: TGTGCCAGCAGTTCAGGGGGCGCCTATGGAAACACCATATATTTT. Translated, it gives CASSSGGAYGNTIYF.